Listed here is a single TCR beta chain. TCRdb's table, derived via immunoSEQ multiplex PCR, lists solely in-frame clones and lacks some. In the table there are about 270,000 clones, roughly 85% of which are singletons. This sample was included in a study of blood T cell repertoires in COVID-19. Sequences were obtained from peripheral blood. This TCR derives from a young woman with acute or convalescent COVID-19.

For the CDR3, the DNA is TGTGCCAGTAGTCTGCAAGAGACCCAGTACTTC. This encodes CASSLQETQYF. The chain carries TRBV19 and TRBJ2-5; no reliable D call. Trimming left V 5 bases short and J 2 bases short, with 3 bases between. The germline V gene encodes CDR1 LNHDA and CDR2 SQIVND (reference sequence). The CDR3 contains 11 residues.